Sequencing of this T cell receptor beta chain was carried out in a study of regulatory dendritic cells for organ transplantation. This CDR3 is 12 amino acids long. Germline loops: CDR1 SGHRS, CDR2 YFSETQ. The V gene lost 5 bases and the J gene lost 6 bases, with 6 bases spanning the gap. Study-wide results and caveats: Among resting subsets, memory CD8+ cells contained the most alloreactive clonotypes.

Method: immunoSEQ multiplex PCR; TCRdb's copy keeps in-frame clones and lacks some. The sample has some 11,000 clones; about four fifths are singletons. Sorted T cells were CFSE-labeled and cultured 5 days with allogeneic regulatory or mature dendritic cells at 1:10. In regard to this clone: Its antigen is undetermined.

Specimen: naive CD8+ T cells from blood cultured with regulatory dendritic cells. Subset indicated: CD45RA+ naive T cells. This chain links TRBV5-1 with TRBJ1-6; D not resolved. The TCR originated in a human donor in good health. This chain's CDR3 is CASSNGNSPLHF. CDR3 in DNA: TGCGCCAGCAGTAACGGTAATTCACCCCTCCACTTT. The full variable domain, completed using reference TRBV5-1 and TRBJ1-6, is KAGVTQTPRYLIKTRGQQVTLSCSPISGHRSVSWYQQTPGQGLQFLFEYFSETQRNKGNFPGRFSGRQFSNSRSEMNVSTLELGDSALYLCASSNGNSPLHFGNGTRLTVT.